These 27 T cell receptor beta chains were all obtained from the same sample, sequenced in a study of blood T cell repertoires in COVID-19. The table came from immunoSEQ multiplex PCR; TCRdb's copy has only in-frame clones and leaves some out. The sample contains roughly 140,000 clones, 85% of which appear only once. Sequencing used peripheral blood. These receptors all stem from a man aged 50-60 years with acute or convalescent COVID-19.

J is TRBJ2-1 and V is TRBV24-1; 9 positions match TRBD2. Losses at the gene ends were 5 bases for V and 1 base for J; bases not matched to a gene: 8. CDR1 is KGHDR and CDR2 is SFDVKD in the germline V gene. CDR3 size: 17 residues. The CDR3 region has the DNA TGTGCCACCAGTGGTTTTGTTAGCGGGAGTTCCTACAATGAGCAGTTCTTC. This codes for CATSGFVSGSSYNEQFF.

The chain recombines TRBV6-5 with TRBJ1-1; D call uncertain. Looked up from germline, CDR1 is MNHEY and CDR2 is SVGAGI. The V and J ends lost 6 bases and 0 bases respectively, with 8 bases between them. This CDR3 is 13 amino acids long. The CDR3 DNA reads TGTGCCAGCAGGGCATGGTTGAACACTGAAGCTTTCTTT. Its protein is CASRAWLNTEAFF.

This clone was counted a single time. This chain joins TRBV6-5 and TRBJ1-5; unclear D gene. The V end was cut by 2 bases, the J end by 0 bases, with 8 bases between. The CDR3 totals 15 residues. Germline-derived CDR1 and CDR2 are MNHEY and SVGAGI. The CDR3 nucleotides are TGTGCCAGCAGTTACCCACAGCATAGCAATCAGCCCCAGCATTTT. This gives the protein CASSYPQHSNQPQHF.

The chain has TRBV6-2 or TRBV6-3 and TRBJ2-7; the D is unclear. Germline V gives CDR1 MNHEY, CDR2 SVGEGT. Trimming stripped 2 bases from V and 0 bases from J, with 11 bases between. This CDR3 spans 15 amino acids. The DNA for the CDR3 is TGTGCCAGCAGTTACATTTCGGAGCCCTCCTACGAGCAGTACTTC. It translates to CASSYISEPSYEQYF.

The rearrangement joins TRBV21-1 to TRBJ1-3. TRBV21-1 is termed a pseudogene. This CDR3 comprises 14 residues. CDR3 loop: CASSKEPAPNTIYF. DNA for the CDR3: TGTGCCAGCAGCAAGGAGCCCGCCCCGAACACCATATATTTT.

The V and J genes are TRBV19 and TRBJ1-6; D unclear. CDR1 is LNHDA and CDR2 is SQIVND in the germline V gene (reference sequence). The V and J ends lost 2 bases and 7 bases respectively, with 9 bases between them. This CDR3 spans 14 amino acids. CDR3: CASSILGSNSPLHF. The CDR3 DNA reads TGTGCCAGTAGTATATTAGGGAGCAATTCACCCCTCCACTTT.

The chain links TRBV27 to TRBJ1-2; possible D gene TRBD1, 5 bases. There are 14 residues in the CDR3. Germline CDR1 MNHEY, CDR2 SMNVEV (reference sequence). Trimming removed 3 bases from V and 4 bases from J, with 12 bases in between. The CDR3, as DNA: TGTGCCAGCAGTTTGAGCACCGACAGCTATGGCTACACCTTC. Its translation: CASSLSTDSYGYTF.

The rearrangement uses TRBV6-5 and TRBJ2-7, with 8 nucleotides matching TRBD1. Germline CDR1 reads MNHEY; CDR2 reads SVGAGI. The CDR3 consists of 14 residues. The trim removed 6 bases at V and 2 bases at J, leaving 6 bases unmatched. CDR3 DNA: TGTGCCAGCAGCCCGGGACAGGCCCCCTACGAGCAGTACTTC. It translates to CASSPGQAPYEQYF.

This rearrangement joins TRBV14 to TRBJ2-1; no reliable D call. The V end was cut by 2 bases, the J end by 3 bases, with 5 bases between. CDR1 and CDR2 (germline): SGHDN, FVKESK. The CDR3 covers 13 residues. The CDR3 nucleotides read TGTGCCAGCAGCCAACTCCTCTACAATGAGCAGTTCTTC. As protein: CASSQLLYNEQFF.

CDR3 sequence reads: CASSLDRAGGYTF. The CDR3 nucleotides read TGTGCCAGCAGTTTAGACCGCGCGGGCGGCTACACCTTC. V usage is TRBV27 and J usage is TRBJ1-2; D is unclear. There are 13 residues in the CDR3. Per the germline V gene, CDR1 is MNHEY and CDR2 is SMNVEV (reference sequence). V was trimmed by 2 bases and J by 8 bases, leaving 12 bases between them.

V and J are TRBV27 and TRBJ1-1, with TRBD1 matching over 7 bases. The CDR3 sequence is 13 residues long. J lost 4 bases, V lost 3 bases, and 2 bases had no gene match. Germline V lookup: CDR1 MNHEY, CDR2 SMNVEV (reference sequence). CDR3 amino acids: CASSFKGATEAFF. Written as DNA, the CDR3 is TGTGCCAGCAGTTTTAAGGGGGCCACTGAAGCTTTCTTT.

This chain joins TRBV28 and TRBJ1-6, with 11 positions matching TRBD1. J lost 9 bases, V lost 5 bases, and 3 bases had no gene match. The CDR3 is 14 amino acids. CDR1 is MDHEN, CDR2 SYDVKM, per germline. The DNA of the CDR3 is TGTGCCAGCAGTACGGGGACAGGGGGTTCACCCCTCCACTTT. This translates into CASSTGTGGSPLHF.

This clone was observed once. This chain connects TRBV11-2 to TRBJ2-6; D is perhaps TRBD2 (6 bases). V lost 7 bases to trimming and J lost 0 bases, with 13 bases between them. The CDR3 length is 16 residues. Germline V gene sequence: CDR1 SGHAT, CDR2 FQNNGV. The CDR3 DNA reads TGTGCCAGCACCCGCGTCGGGAGCTCTGGGGCCAACGTCCTGACTTTC. This sequence encodes CASTRVGSSGANVLTF.

The J gene is TRBJ2-1, the V gene TRBV5-8, with 10 bases lining up with TRBD2. The J segment lost 0 bases and the V segment lost 3 bases, leaving 3 bases of the junction unmatched. CDR3 length equals 16 residues. CDR1 and CDR2 from the germline V gene are SGHTS and YDEGEE. For the CDR3, the DNA is TGTGCCAGCAGCTCGGGACTAGCGAGCTCCTACAATGAGCAGTTCTTC. Translated, it gives CASSSGLASSYNEQFF.

V and J are TRBV19 and TRBJ1-4; D unresolved. The CDR3 totals 15 residues. The germline V gene encodes CDR1 LNHDA and CDR2 SQIVND (reference sequence). V dropped 6 bases and J dropped 3 bases, with 14 bases sitting between them. The CDR3 region has the DNA TGTGCCAGTAGGAGTCCGGGATACGCTAATGAAAAACTGTTTTTT. Its translation is CASRSPGYANEKLFF.

The chain links TRBV29-1 to TRBJ1-5; TRBD1 is a possible D gene (6 bases). The ends were cut back, 1 base at V and 7 bases at J, with 17 bases in the middle. Germline loops: CDR1 SQVTM, CDR2 ANQGSEA. The CDR3 sequence is 15 residues long. The CDR3 nucleotides are TGCAGCGTTGAAGGGGGGTACAGGGCAAGGCAGCCCCAGCATTTT. Protein sequence: CSVEGGYRARQPQHF. Based on the CDR3 plus reference TRBV29-1 and TRBJ1-5, the full variable domain is SAVISQKPSRDICQRGTSLTIQCQVDSQVTMMFWYRQQPGQSLTLIATANQGSEATYESGFVIDKFPISRPNLTFSTLTVSNMSPEDSSIYLCSVEGGYRARQPQHFGDGTRLSIL.

This clone was seen just once. The V and J genes are TRBV5-1 and TRBJ2-7; D may be TRBD1 (5 bases). Germline V gene sequence: CDR1 SGHRS, CDR2 YFSETQ. V shed 0 bases and J shed 11 bases, with 12 bases lying between them. There are 12 residues in the CDR3. CDR3 protein: CASSLGLGLEYF. CDR3 DNA sequence: TGCGCCAGCAGCTTGGGGTTGGGGCTAGAGTACTTC.

The chain has TRBV2 and TRBJ1-4; D not resolved. This CDR3 is built from 17 residues. Per the germline V gene, CDR1 is SNHLY and CDR2 is FYNNEI. Trimming took off 5 bases at V and 0 bases at J, with 16 bases between the two ends. CDR3 residues: CASSPEARRATNEKLFF. The CDR3 DNA reads as TGTGCCAGCAGTCCAGAGGCTAGGAGGGCAACTAATGAAAAACTGTTTTTT.

V is TRBV4-1 and J is TRBJ1-6, with 7 bases matching TRBD1. Trimming cost V 2 bases and J 9 bases; bases outside gene matches: 13. CDR3 size: 17 residues. Germline-derived CDR1 and CDR2 are MGHRA and YSYEKL. This CDR3 is CASSQWLRQGQISPLHF. The CDR3 region has the DNA TGCGCCAGCAGCCAATGGCTCAGACAGGGCCAAATTTCACCCCTCCACTTT.

The V and J genes are TRBV7-9 and TRBJ1-2; D is possibly TRBD1 (5 bases). The germline V gene encodes CDR1 SEHNR and CDR2 FQNEAQ (reference sequence). V lost 2 bases, J lost 6 bases, and 19 bases lay in between. CDR3 size: 16 residues. The CDR3 spells CASSLRIMKGIDGYTF. The CDR3 DNA is TGTGCCAGCAGCTTAAGAATTATGAAGGGGATTGATGGCTACACCTTC.

The chain employs TRBV5-1 and TRBJ2-2; D gene ambiguous. This CDR3 has 13 residues. Germline CDR1 reads SGHRS; CDR2 reads YFSETQ. With 1 base removed from V and 6 bases from J, the gap between germline ends came to 7 bases. The CDR3 loop reads CASSLILSGELFF. The CDR3 DNA sequence: TGCGCCAGCAGCTTGATCCTGTCCGGGGAGCTGTTTTTT.

The chain employs TRBV28 and TRBJ1-4, with a tentative D call TRBD1 (6 bases). V lost 5 bases and J 7 bases, leaving 14 bases between the germline ends. The length of the CDR3 is 14 residues. Germline loops: CDR1 MDHEN, CDR2 SYDVKM. CDR3 protein: CASSVSGVGEKLFF. The CDR3 coding sequence is TGTGCCAGCAGTGTCTCAGGGGTGGGTGAAAAACTGTTTTTT.

The genes are TRBV2 and TRBJ2-1, with 7 bases lining up with TRBD1. Trimming took 5 bases from V and 7 from J; bases not matched to a gene: 5. The CDR3 is 13 amino acids. Germline V gene data show CDR1 as SNHLY and CDR2 as FYNNEI. This CDR3 is CASSKGALNEQFF. CDR3 DNA: TGTGCCAGCAGTAAGGGGGCCCTTAATGAGCAGTTCTTC.

This rearrangement joins TRBV5-1 to TRBJ2-3; TRBD2 agrees at 13 bases. Losses at the gene ends were 4 bases for V and 2 bases for J; bases not matched to a gene: 4. CDR1 and CDR2 (germline): SGHRS, YFSETQ. The CDR3 consists of 16 residues. CDR3 in amino acids: CASSAGLAGITDTQYF. The CDR3 DNA reads as TGCGCCAGCAGCGCGGGACTAGCGGGAATCACAGATACGCAGTATTTT.

V is TRBV7-2 and J is TRBJ1-3, with D hard to call. This CDR3 comprises 14 residues. The V end lost 6 bases, the J end lost 2 bases, and 11 bases lay between the germline ends. Germline CDR1 reads SGHTA; CDR2 reads FQGNSA. The CDR3 region is CASSSGGAGNTIYF. The CDR3 nucleotides read TGTGCCAGCAGTTCGGGAGGCGCTGGAAACACCATATATTTT.

The genes are TRBV19 and TRBJ2-3; TRBD2 matches at 13 bases. The CDR3 extends over 16 amino acids. Germline trimming cut 4 bases from V and 5 bases from J; bases unmatched to any gene: 6. Germline lookup yields CDR1 LNHDA and CDR2 SQIVND (reference sequence). Here the CDR3 DNA reads TGTGCCAGTAGTAGCCCAGGACTAGCGGGAGTAGATACGCAGTATTTT. Translating gives CASSSPGLAGVDTQYF.

This sequence joins TRBV4-1 and TRBJ1-2, with D unresolved. Germline V gene data show CDR1 as MGHRA and CDR2 as YSYEKL. V lost 4 bases, J lost 0 bases, and 9 bases lay in between. The CDR3 has 14 residues. CDR3 protein: CASSPRLANYGYTF. In DNA, the CDR3 is TGCGCCAGCAGCCCCAGGTTAGCTAACTATGGCTACACCTTC.